This T cell receptor beta chain was sequenced in a study of a mutant IDH1 vaccine in newly diagnosed glioma. The time point: baseline, week 1 (first vaccination visit). Treatment indicated: pre-vaccination baseline after standard-of-care therapy. New WHO grade 3 or 4 IDH1-mutant, ATRX-lost astrocytomas were present in all donors. In the case of this clone: The target antigen is unknown.

This CDR3 comprises 13 residues. Per germline, CDR1 SQVTM and CDR2 ANQGSEA. The V and J ends lost 5 bases and 7 bases, in that order; junction bases with no gene match: 8. TCRdb keeps only in-frame clones here, not all; method: immunoSEQ multiplex PCR. The sample lists about 88,000 clones, almost 85% occurring once. The study, taken as a whole, reports: Alterations occurring in top peripheral T cell clonotypes seemed unrelated to pseudoprogression.

The starting material was PBMCs, obtained from a glioma patient treated with radiotherapy, temozolomide or both. This clonotype was obtained from a man aged 40-49 years with glioma. Some clones in this sample may be carry-over from other donors' samples. The V and J genes are TRBV29-1 and TRBJ2-5; the match to TRBD1 covers 9 bases. CDR3 DNA: TGCAGCGTTAGGGACAGGGCCTTTGGGACCCAGTACTTC. It encodes CSVRDRAFGTQYF.